The following is a T cell receptor beta chain sequence with its context. Produced via immunoSEQ multiplex PCR; TCRdb's table is partial and in-frame only. The data show 160,000 or so clones, with around 80% seen just once and over 7.5% held by the top ten. The trim removed 0 bases at V and 9 bases at J, leaving 9 bases unmatched. The germline gives CDR1 SGHRS, CDR2 YFSETQ. The CDR3 contains 15 residues. The sample belongs to a study of blood T cell repertoires in COVID-19. For the study at large: The United States, Italy and Spain provided the acute and convalescent COVID-19 samples.

This receptor was identified in a woman in her 70s with acute or convalescent COVID-19. Sequencing was performed on peripheral blood. This rearrangement joins TRBV5-1 to TRBJ2-1, with 7 positions matching TRBD2. The CDR3 DNA reads TGCGCCAGCAGCTTGGGTGGCGGGAGTAGTAGTGAGCAGTTCTTC. This sequence encodes CASSLGGGSSSEQFF. The full variable domain, in which reference TRBV5-1 and TRBJ2-1 provide the parts outside the CDR3, is KAGVTQTPRYLIKTRGQQVTLSCSPISGHRSVSWYQQTPGQGLQFLFEYFSETQRNKGNFPGRFSGRQFSNSRSEMNVSTLELGDSALYLCASSLGGGSSSEQFFGPGTRLTVL.